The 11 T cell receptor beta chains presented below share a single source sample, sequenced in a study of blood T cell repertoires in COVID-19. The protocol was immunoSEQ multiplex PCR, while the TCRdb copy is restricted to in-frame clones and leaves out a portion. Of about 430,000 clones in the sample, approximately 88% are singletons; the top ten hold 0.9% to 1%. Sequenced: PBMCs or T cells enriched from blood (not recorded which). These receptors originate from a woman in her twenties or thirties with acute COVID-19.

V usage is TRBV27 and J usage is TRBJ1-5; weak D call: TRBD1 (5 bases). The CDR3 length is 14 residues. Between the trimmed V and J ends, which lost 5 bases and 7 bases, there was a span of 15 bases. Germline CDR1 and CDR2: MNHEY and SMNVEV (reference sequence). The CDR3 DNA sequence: TGTGCCAGCAGTGGGGGACTTTTGACCCAGCCCCAGCATTTT. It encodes CASSGGLLTQPQHF.

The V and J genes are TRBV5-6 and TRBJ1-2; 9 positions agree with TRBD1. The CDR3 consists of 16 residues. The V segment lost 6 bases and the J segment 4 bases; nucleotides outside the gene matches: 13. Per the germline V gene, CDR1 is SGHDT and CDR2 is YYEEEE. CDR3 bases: TGTGCCAGCACCTTTGGGGGGGGGACAGGGCCCTATGGCTACACCTTC. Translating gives CASTFGGGTGPYGYTF. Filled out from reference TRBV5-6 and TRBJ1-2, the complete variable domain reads DAGVTQSPTHLIKTRGQQVTLRCSPKSGHDTVSWYQQALGQGPQFIFQYYEEEERQRGNFPDRFSGHQFPNYSSELNVNALLLGDSALYLCASTFGGGTGPYGYTFGSGTRLTVV.

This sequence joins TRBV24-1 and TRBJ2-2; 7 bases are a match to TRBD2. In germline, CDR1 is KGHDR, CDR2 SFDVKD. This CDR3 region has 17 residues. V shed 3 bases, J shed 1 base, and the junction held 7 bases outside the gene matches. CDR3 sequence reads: CATSDPTGTMNTGELFF. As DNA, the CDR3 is TGTGCCACCAGTGATCCGACCGGGACTATGAACACCGGGGAGCTGTTTTTT.

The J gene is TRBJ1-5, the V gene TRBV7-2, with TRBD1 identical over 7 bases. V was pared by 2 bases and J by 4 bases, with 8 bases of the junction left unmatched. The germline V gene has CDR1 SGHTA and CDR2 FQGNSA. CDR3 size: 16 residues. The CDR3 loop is CASSLKVGGTNQPQHF. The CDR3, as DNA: TGTGCCAGCAGCTTAAAGGTAGGGGGCACAAATCAGCCCCAGCATTTT.

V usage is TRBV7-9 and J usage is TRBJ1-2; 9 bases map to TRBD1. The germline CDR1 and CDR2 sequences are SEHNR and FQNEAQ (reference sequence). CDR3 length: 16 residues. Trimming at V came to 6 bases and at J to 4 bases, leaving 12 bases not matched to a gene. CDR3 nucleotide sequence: TGTGCCAGCAGATCCTCGGGGACAGGGTTAATCTATGGCTACACCTTC. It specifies CASRSSGTGLIYGYTF.

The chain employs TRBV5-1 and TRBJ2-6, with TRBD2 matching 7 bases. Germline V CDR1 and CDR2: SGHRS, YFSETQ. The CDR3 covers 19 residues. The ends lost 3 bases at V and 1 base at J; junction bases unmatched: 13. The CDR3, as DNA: TGCGCCAGCAGCTGGGATCCGGCAGGGAGGGTTTCTGGGGCCAACGTCCTGACTTTC. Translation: CASSWDPAGRVSGANVLTF.

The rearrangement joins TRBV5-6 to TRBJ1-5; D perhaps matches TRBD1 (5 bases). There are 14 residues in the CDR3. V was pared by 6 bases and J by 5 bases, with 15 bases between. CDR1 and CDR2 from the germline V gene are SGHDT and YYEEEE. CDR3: CASTRVGGDQPQHF. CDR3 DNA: TGTGCCAGCACCAGGGTGGGGGGGGATCAGCCCCAGCATTTT.

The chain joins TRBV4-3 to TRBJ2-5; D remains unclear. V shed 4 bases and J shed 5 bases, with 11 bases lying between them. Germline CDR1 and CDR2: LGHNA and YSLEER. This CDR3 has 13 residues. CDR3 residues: CASSLSDGETQYF. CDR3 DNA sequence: TGCGCCAGCAGCCTCTCTGACGGGGAGACCCAGTACTTC.

Written as DNA, the CDR3 is TGTGCCAGCAGCCCGGGACTAGCGGGGGGGCTAGGAGATACGCAGTATTTT. Protein: CASSPGLAGGLGDTQYF. This chain connects TRBV7-3 to TRBJ2-3; 16 bases are shared with TRBD2. The CDR3 extends over 17 amino acids. Germline V gene lookup returns CDR1 SGHTA and CDR2 FQGTGA. V lost 5 bases and J lost 5; bases outside the gene matches: 7.

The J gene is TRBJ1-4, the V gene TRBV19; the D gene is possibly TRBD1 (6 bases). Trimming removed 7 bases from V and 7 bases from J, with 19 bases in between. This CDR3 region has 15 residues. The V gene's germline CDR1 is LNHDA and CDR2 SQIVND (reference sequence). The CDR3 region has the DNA TGTGCCAGTACCCCCCGGCGGGGGGCTCTTGAAAAACTGTTTTTT. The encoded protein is CASTPRRGALEKLFF. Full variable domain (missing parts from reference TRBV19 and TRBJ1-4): DGGITQSPKYLFRKEGQNVTLSCEQNLNHDAMYWYRQDPGQGLRLIYYSQIVNDFQKGDIAEGYSVSREKKESFPLTVTSAQKNPTAFYLCASTPRRGALEKLFFGSGTQLSVL.

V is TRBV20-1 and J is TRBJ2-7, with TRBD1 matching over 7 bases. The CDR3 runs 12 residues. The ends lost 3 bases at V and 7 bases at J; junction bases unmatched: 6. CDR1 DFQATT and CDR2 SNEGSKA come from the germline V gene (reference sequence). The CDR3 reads CSASDQGEEQYF. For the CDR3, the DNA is TGCAGTGCTAGTGACCAGGGGGAAGAGCAGTACTTC.